Each of the 26 T cell receptor beta chains below was sequenced from the same sample in a study of blood T cells in healthy people across ages. PCR was performed a second time for about 7 to 12 cycles using a sample-barcoded 5' primer and a J-beta primer mix. TCRdb ran MiXCR on the 5' RACE reads and lists one entry per CDR3 protein. This sample carries about 810,000 distinct CDR3 sequences, under 40% of them seen once, and the ten largest clones take 13%. The sequenced sample was blood. The receptors here all came from a man between 18 and 29 years old in good health.

The rearrangement links TRBV4-3 to TRBJ2-1; a possible D gene is TRBD2 (7 bases). The ends were cut back, 5 bases at V and 7 bases at J, with 18 bases in the middle. The V gene's germline CDR1 is LGHNA and CDR2 YSLEER. The CDR3 spans 15 residues. The CDR3 reads CASSSVWGGLNEQFF. As DNA, the CDR3 is TGCGCCAGCAGCTCCGTCTGGGGGGGCCTGAATGAGCAGTTCTTC.

This clonotype has only a few counts. The V and J genes are TRBV4-1 and TRBJ2-5; D is uncertain. Looked up from germline, CDR1 is MGHRA and CDR2 is YSYEKL. The CDR3 has 17 amino acids. Trimming cost V 0 bases and J 4 bases, with 18 bases left between them. In nucleotides, the CDR3 is TGCGCCAGCAGCCAAGATCTGATGGCGGCGGTCTCAGAGACCCAGTACTTC. Its translation is CASSQDLMAAVSETQYF.

This clonotype was recorded a few times. This chain links TRBV7-2 with TRBJ1-1, with a possible D match to TRBD1 (6 bases). Between the trimmed V and J ends, which lost 5 bases and 0 bases, there was a span of 16 bases. Germline V gene sequence: CDR1 SGHTA, CDR2 FQGNSA. The CDR3 loop spans 16 amino acids. CDR3 DNA: TGTGCCAGCAGCCTAAATCGGGGGCGGTTGAACACTGAAGCTTTCTTT. Translated, it gives CASSLNRGRLNTEAFF. Full variable domain (outside the CDR3, taken from reference TRBV7-2 and TRBJ1-1): GAGVSQSPSNKVTEKGKDVELRCDPISGHTALYWYRQSLGQGLEFLIYFQGNSAPDKSGLPSDRFSAERTGGSVSTLTIQRTQQEDSAVYLCASSLNRGRLNTEAFFGQGTRLTVV.

Details on this clonotype: A much larger clone differs by one base, so this may be a read error. The chain combines TRBV14 with TRBJ2-4; D is uncertain. CDR1 SGHDN and CDR2 FVKESK come from the germline V gene. This CDR3 has 14 amino acids. The ends were cut back, 3 bases at V and 13 bases at J, with 19 bases in the middle. This CDR3 reads CASSQWSTHNEQYF. In DNA, the CDR3 is TGTGCCAGCAGCCAGTGGAGCACCCACAATGAGCAGTACTTC.

This clonotype came up a few times. The chain couples TRBV7-2 to TRBJ1-1; D call uncertain. Trimming took 2 bases from V and 5 from J, leaving 18 bases between them. The CDR3 is 16 amino acids. From germline, CDR1 is SGHTA and CDR2 FQGNSA. The chain's CDR3 is CASSLNPSQLGTEAFF. The DNA for the CDR3 is TGTGCCAGCAGCTTAAACCCGAGTCAATTGGGAACTGAAGCTTTCTTT.

The J gene is TRBJ2-1, the V gene TRBV6-2 or TRBV6-3; D perhaps matches TRBD2 (6 bases). The J call is uncertain, as TRBJ2-7 better fits the DNA end. The germline gives CDR1 MNHEY, CDR2 SVGEGT. This CDR3 region has 14 residues. CDR3 in amino acids: CASEGGRSYNEQYF. In DNA form, the CDR3 reads TGTGCCAGCGAGGGAGGCCGCTCCTACAATGAGCAGTACTTC.

The rearrangement uses TRBV5-6 and TRBJ2-7; 8 bases align to TRBD2. Losses at the gene ends were 0 bases for V and 6 bases for J; bases not matched to a gene: 2. The CDR3 totals 13 residues. The germline CDR1 and CDR2 sequences are SGHDT and YYEEEE. CDR3 nucleotide sequence: TGTGCCAGCAGCTTGGTGCGGGGGGCCGAGCAGTACTTC. As protein: CASSLVRGAEQYF.

A note on this clonotype: Given a much more abundant clone one base away, this may be a read error. The rearrangement joins TRBV12-3 or TRBV12-4 to TRBJ2-5; possible D gene TRBD1, 6 bases. The J call may be incorrect, as the DNA end agrees better with TRBJ2-7. The CDR3 covers 14 residues. For the CDR3, the DNA is TGTGCCAGCAATTTACGCGGACAGTCCTACGAGCAGTACTTC. It encodes CASNLRGQSYEQYF.

This clonotype was observed a few times. This chain links TRBV7-2 with TRBJ1-5; no firm D call. The CDR3 has 14 residues. Per germline, CDR1 SGHTA and CDR2 FQGNSA. V shed 6 bases and J shed 6 bases, with 15 bases lying between them. The CDR3 bases are TGTGCCAGCAGTCTGGGAGGGTTCCGTCAGCCCCAGCATTTT. Translation: CASSLGGFRQPQHF.

This clonotype occurred once. The V gene is TRBV14, the J gene TRBJ2-4; D not resolved. The CDR3 spans 13 residues. The germline V gene encodes CDR1 SGHDN and CDR2 FVKESK. The V end was cut by 4 bases, the J end by 8 bases, with 12 bases between. CDR3 coding DNA: TGTGCCAGCAGCCGGTCAATCGAAGACATTCAGTACTTC. It translates to CASSRSIEDIQYF.

The chain is built from TRBV11-1 and TRBJ2-1; the D gene is possibly TRBD2 (5 bases). The CDR3 has 14 residues. The germline V gene encodes CDR1 SGHAT and CDR2 FQDESV (reference sequence). Trimming left V 7 bases short and J 0 bases short, with 10 bases between. The CDR3, as DNA: TGTGCCAGCAACACCCGGGGCTCCTACAATGAGCAGTTCTTC. It specifies CASNTRGSYNEQFF.

CDR3 amino acids: CALSLGVGTGELFF. The CDR3 nucleotides read TGTGCCCTTTCGCTAGGGGTCGGCACCGGGGAGCTGTTTTTT. The chain recombines TRBV21-1 with TRBJ2-2; whether TRBD2, the table's D call, matches the DNA was not checked. TRBV21-1 counts as a pseudogene. The length of the CDR3 is 14 residues.

The rearrangement links TRBV5-1 to TRBJ2-1; 12 nucleotides match TRBD2. Germline V gives CDR1 SGHRS, CDR2 YFSETQ. The CDR3 sequence is 15 residues long. V shed 0 bases and J 9 bases; nucleotides not matched to a gene: 4. CDR3 sequence: CASSLASGGAVEQFF. The CDR3 DNA sequence: TGCGCCAGCAGCTTGGCTAGCGGGGGGGCGGTTGAGCAGTTCTTC.

This clonotype was picked up many times. The chain carries TRBV12-3 or TRBV12-4 and TRBJ1-4, with D unclear. The CDR3 spans 15 residues. Trimming shortened V by 1 base and J by 4 bases, and 10 bases separated the two germline ends. The CDR3 DNA sequence: TGTGCCAGCAGTTTAGGGCCGGGGATTAATGAAAAACTGTTTTTT. Its translation: CASSLGPGINEKLFF.

The CDR3 DNA is TGTGCCAGCAGTCCCTCCCGGGGGGCCCTCGGCTACAATGAGCAGTTCTTC. Protein product: CASSPSRGALGYNEQFF. The chain has TRBV12-3 or TRBV12-4 and TRBJ2-1, with D perhaps TRBD2 (7 bases). V lost 5 bases and J 3 bases, leaving 20 bases between the germline ends. This CDR3 is 17 amino acids long.

CDR3 loop: CASSQDWSGVQNEQFF. The CDR3 DNA follows: TGCGCCAGCAGCCAAGATTGGAGCGGGGTACAGAATGAGCAGTTCTTC. The V and J genes are TRBV4-3 and TRBJ2-1, with 7 bases fitting TRBD2. J was trimmed by 7 bases and V by 0 bases; bases with no gene match: 9. This CDR3 has 16 residues. Germline V gene sequence: CDR1 LGHNA, CDR2 YSLEER.

V gene TRBV20-1 combines with J gene TRBJ2-1, with D tentatively TRBD1 or TRBD2 (6 bases each). Trimming removed 4 bases at V and 6 bases at J, with 19 bases between. The CDR3 is 15 residues long. CDR1 is DFQATT and CDR2 is SNEGSKA in the germline V gene (reference sequence). The CDR3 DNA reads TGCAGTGCTACTGACGGACAGATTAGCGGCAATGAGCAGTTCTTC. As protein: CSATDGQISGNEQFF.

CDR3 residues: CATSVPDSNEQFF. The CDR3 DNA reads TGTGCCACCAGTGTTCCCGACAGCAATGAGCAGTTCTTC. The chain couples TRBV24-1 to TRBJ2-1, with D possibly TRBD1 on 5 matching bases. In germline, CDR1 is KGHDR, CDR2 SFDVKD. CDR3 size: 13 residues. V was cut by 5 bases and J by 6 bases, with 10 bases left in between.

This chain links TRBV20-1 with TRBJ1-2, with D possibly matching TRBD1 (5 bases). Germline V CDR1 and CDR2: DFQATT, SNEGSKA (reference sequence). Trimming removed 6 bases at V and 12 bases at J, with 17 bases between. The CDR3 contains 11 residues. CDR3 in DNA: TGCAGTGCCGCTCGGAGGGGAGGGAACACCTTC. Its protein is CSAARRGGNTF.

The V and J genes are TRBV7-2 and TRBJ2-7; D not resolved. The V gene lost 1 base and the J gene lost 3 bases, with 13 bases spanning the gap. The CDR3 runs to 15 residues. From germline, CDR1 is SGHTA and CDR2 FQGNSA. CDR3 DNA sequence: TGTGCCAGCAGCTTAGTAGGATCGACCAACTACGAGCAGTACTTC. Amino acids: CASSLVGSTNYEQYF.

V usage is TRBV6-6 and J usage is TRBJ2-5; 7 positions match TRBD1. CDR1 and CDR2 (germline): MNHNY, SVGAGI (reference sequence). The CDR3 has 15 amino acids. V lost 2 bases and J lost 4; bases outside the gene matches: 7. This CDR3 reads CASSYPTGSGETQYF. Written as DNA, the CDR3 is TGTGCCAGCAGTTACCCGACAGGGTCCGGAGAGACCCAGTACTTC.

This clonotype was found once. The chain recombines TRBV5-1 with TRBJ2-2; 11 nucleotides line up with TRBD1. The CDR3 sequence is 15 residues long. Germline V CDR1 and CDR2: SGHRS, YFSETQ. V shed 3 bases, J shed 7 bases, and the junction held 5 bases outside the gene matches. The CDR3 sequence is CASSSDRGHSGELFF. The CDR3 nucleotides read TGCGCCAGCAGCTCGGACAGGGGGCATAGCGGGGAGCTGTTTTTT.

This rearrangement joins TRBV30 to TRBJ2-1, with 9 bases aligning to TRBD2. CDR1 and CDR2 from the germline V gene are GTSNPN and SVGIG (reference sequence). The CDR3 length is 16 residues. Trimming cost V 0 bases and J 10 bases; bases outside gene matches: 13. Here the CDR3 reads CAWSVRWLAGTGEQFF. For the CDR3, the DNA is TGTGCCTGGAGTGTACGGTGGCTAGCGGGGACGGGGGAGCAGTTCTTC.

The sample holds a few counts of this clonotype. The J gene is TRBJ2-1, the V gene TRBV12-3 or TRBV12-4, with TRBD1 as a possible D gene (6 bases). The V gene lost 1 base and the J gene lost 4 bases, with 17 bases spanning the gap. This CDR3 region has 17 residues. CDR3 in DNA: TGTGCCAGCAGTTTAGGTGTGGCCAGGACAGCTTACAATGAGCAGTTCTTC. This gives the protein CASSLGVARTAYNEQFF.

A few counts support this clonotype. The V gene is TRBV7-2, the J gene TRBJ1-4; no clear D. Looked up from germline, CDR1 is SGHTA and CDR2 is FQGNSA. Trimming removed 2 bases at V and 0 bases at J, with 7 bases between. The CDR3 totals 15 residues. CDR3 region: CASSLNPATNEKLFF. As DNA, the CDR3 is TGTGCCAGCAGCTTAAACCCAGCAACTAATGAAAAACTGTTTTTT.

This clonotype was seen a handful of times. The rearrangement links TRBV30 to TRBJ1-6; possible D gene TRBD1, 5 bases. The CDR3 is made up of 13 amino acids. Germline V gives CDR1 GTSNPN, CDR2 SVGIG (reference sequence). Trimming stripped 3 bases from V and 7 bases from J, with 10 bases between. The CDR3 DNA is TGTGCCTGGAGAGTAGACAGAAATTCACCCCTCCACTTT. As protein: CAWRVDRNSPLHF.